Listed below are T cell receptor beta chains from one sample, sequenced in a study of metastatic and nonmetastatic thyroid tumors. Via MiXCR, TCRdb re-called the PCR reads. The table records about 39,000 clones, 18% of them present only once. The source material was tumor tissue. The receptors originated from a female donor with papillary thyroid cancer or a benign thyroid nodule (not recorded which). Some clones in this sample may be carry-over from other donors' samples. Both conserved end residues are part of each CDR3. The D gene is left open where the match is weak. Clone size is shown for a subset of rows, as once, few, many or a class of expanded clone.

abundance	v_gene	j_gene	d_gene	CDR3nt	CDR3aa
many	TRBV15	TRBJ1-5	.	TGTGCCACCAGCAAAGATCACGGGCCCCAGCATTTT	CATSKDHGPQHF
many	TRBV6-4	TRBJ1-6	.	TGTGCCAGCAGTGACCCAGGGACGGCAAGCTCCTATAATTCACCCCTCCACTTT	CASSDPGTASSYNSPLHF
medium-sized	TRBV19	TRBJ2-3	.	TGTGCCAGTAAACCAACAGGGATAGGTACGCAGTATTTT	CASKPTGIGTQYF
many	TRBV28	TRBJ1-2	.	TGTGCCAGCATGGGGGGGATCTATGGCTACACCTTC	CASMGGIYGYTF
few	TRBV5-4	TRBJ1-5	TRBD1	TGTGCCAGCAGCTCGGACAGGGGCATTGGGCCCCAGCATTTT	CASSSDRGIGPQHF
.	TRBV5-6	TRBJ2-6	TRBD1	TGTGCCAGCACCTTTGCGGACAGGGCTGGGGCCAACGTCCTGACTTTC	CASTFADRAGANVLTF
many	TRBV7-9	TRBJ2-3	TRBD2	TGTGCCAGCAGCTTCGATAGCGGGGGCACAGATACGCAGTATTTT	CASSFDSGGTDTQYF
many	TRBV6-1	TRBJ2-2	.	TGTGCCAGCAGTCCCCTCTTACCAGGGGTGGGACCCGGGGAGCTGTTTTTT	CASSPLLPGVGPGELFF
.	TRBV11-2	TRBJ1-1	.	TGTGCCAGCAGCTTACCGAGACAGGACTTTGGAGCTTTCTTT	CASSLPRQDFGAFF
many	TRBV2	TRBJ2-1	.	TGTGCCAGCCTGAGACGGGACTGGCAGGACAATGAGCAGTTCTTC	CASLRRDWQDNEQFF
.	TRBV6-1	TRBJ2-3	.	TGTGCCAGCAGTGCCTCCGGAACGGGAGATGATACAGACACGCAGTATTTT	CASSASGTGDDTDTQYF
once	TRBV20-1	TRBJ2-7	.	TGCAGTGCCAACCGGGGCTACGAGCAGTACTTC	CSANRGYEQYF
many	TRBV19	TRBJ1-1	TRBD1	TGTGCCAGCGAAACTCGGACAGGTGAAGCTTTCTTT	CASETRTGEAFF
many	TRBV9	TRBJ1-5	.	TGTGCCAGCAGCGTAGCCGGGGGTAGCAATCAGCCCCAGCATTTT	CASSVAGGSNQPQHF
many	TRBV12-3/TRBV12-4	TRBJ2-5	.	TGTGCCAGCAGTTTAGGGGAGACCCAGTACTTC	CASSLGETQYF
few	TRBV15	TRBJ2-1	.	TGTGCCACCAGCAGAGGTGGACCAGCGGGCGTGGACGACGCTGAGCAGTTCTTC	CATSRGGPAGVDDAEQFF
many	TRBV6-1	TRBJ1-1	TRBD1	TGTGCCAGCAGACGCCGGGACAGGGTGGACACTGAAGCTTTCTTT	CASRRRDRVDTEAFF
many	TRBV5-5	TRBJ2-1	TRBD2	TGTGCCAGCAGCCTCCGGCTAGCGGGGACCCATGAGCAGTTCTTC	CASSLRLAGTHEQFF
many	TRBV10-2	TRBJ1-1	.	TGCGCCAGCGAAGGGGCACTGAACACTGAAGCTTTCTTT	CASEGALNTEAFF
.	TRBV28	TRBJ2-5	.	TGTGCCAGCAGTTTCGCAGGTACCGGGGAGACCCAGTACTTC	CASSFAGTGETQYF
.	TRBV4-1	TRBJ2-1	.	TGCGCCAGCAGCCAAGTGACGGGAGCCTTCGGCGCGGGCTCCTACAATGAGCAGTTCTTC	CASSQVTGAFGAGSYNEQFF
many	TRBV6-1	TRBJ2-7	TRBD2	TGTGCCACTAGCGGGATAGGCTACGAGCAGTACTTC	CATSGIGYEQYF
many	TRBV7-2	TRBJ2-3	.	TGTGCCAGCAGCTTAGTCGGCGGGACCCGCACAGATACGCAGTATTTT	CASSLVGGTRTDTQYF
.	TRBV6-1	TRBJ2-6	.	TGTGCCAGCAGTGGGAGGCCTGGGGCCAACGTCCTGACTTTC	CASSGRPGANVLTF
many	TRBV19	TRBJ1-1	.	TGTGCCACCCTTTGGGCGAACACTGAAGCTTTCTTT	CATLWANTEAFF
.	TRBV20-1	TRBJ2-3	.	TGCAGTGCTAGAAGCCTTGGAGTTGCAGATACGCAGTATTTT	CSARSLGVADTQYF
many	TRBV20-1	TRBJ1-2	.	TGCAGTCAATACAGGGTAGAGGGCTACACCTTC	CSQYRVEGYTF
.	TRBV9	TRBJ2-3	TRBD2	TGTGCCAGCAGCGTAGGACTAGCGGTGACATATACGCAGTATTTT	CASSVGLAVTYTQYF
few	TRBV6-2/TRBV6-3	TRBJ1-2	TRBD1	TGTGCCAGCAGTTACTGGGACAGGGGTGACTACACCTTC	CASSYWDRGDYTF
.	TRBV11-2	TRBJ2-5	TRBD2	TGTGCCAGCAGCTTATGGAGGTCGGGACTAGCGGGCCTCCAAGGGACCCAGTACTTC	CASSLWRSGLAGLQGTQYF
.	TRBV6-1	TRBJ1-3	.	TGTGCCAGCACCATAAGAAGTGCCAGTGGAAACACCATATATTTT	CASTIRSASGNTIYF
many	TRBV30	TRBJ1-6	.	TGTGCCTGGAGTGTGGGGCTGGGCCTCCACTTT	CAWSVGLGLHF
many	TRBV18	TRBJ1-3	.	TGTGCCAGCTCACCACCTAGTATCGGAAACACCATATATTTT	CASSPPSIGNTIYF
many	TRBV12-3/TRBV12-4	TRBJ1-4	TRBD1	TGTGCCAGCAGCAACACTGGGACAGACACCAGAAAAACTCTAGGGCTGTTTTTT	CASSNTGTDTRKTLGLFF
many	TRBV9	TRBJ2-1	.	TGTGCCAGCAGCGTAGGGGCCTACAATGAGCAGTTCTTC	CASSVGAYNEQFF
.	TRBV6-1	TRBJ2-5	.	TGTGCCAGCAGTCCACTGATAGGAGGGGTTGGAGAGACCCAGTACTTC	CASSPLIGGVGETQYF
.	TRBV7-8	TRBJ2-7	.	TGTGCCAGCAGCCCACTGCCCGGGGCCTACGAGCAGTACTTC	CASSPLPGAYEQYF
many	TRBV6-1	TRBJ2-4	.	TGTGCCAGCAGTGCAGGGCTGACGTCGAACATTCAGTACTTC	CASSAGLTSNIQYF
many	TRBV20-1	TRBJ2-1	TRBD1	TGCAGTGCTATGGGACAGGGGGACCTAGTTATCAATGAGCAGTTCTTC	CSAMGQGDLVINEQFF
many	TRBV24-1	TRBJ2-7	.	TGTGCCACCAGTGATCCCTCGACCTGGGAGCAGTACTTC	CATSDPSTWEQYF
many	TRBV5-1	TRBJ2-7	TRBD2	TGCGCCAGCAGAGTAGCGGGCCCAACCCTCTCCTACGAGCAGTACTTC	CASRVAGPTLSYEQYF
many	TRBV27	TRBJ2-1	.	TGTGCCAGCGGCCCCGCGGGACAGTCTCCTGGTAATGAGCAGTTCTTC	CASGPAGQSPGNEQFF
many	TRBV5-5	TRBJ1-4	TRBD1	TGTGCCAGCAGCCCCGGGACAGGGGCGGCTAATGAAAAACTGTTTTTT	CASSPGTGAANEKLFF
medium-sized	TRBV9	TRBJ2-7	.	TGTGCCAGCTCTCCTAGCGACTCCTACGAGCAGTACTTC	CASSPSDSYEQYF
many	TRBV5-6	TRBJ2-1	TRBD1	TGTGCCAGCAGCCCCAGGACAGGGGGCCTCTACAATGAGCAGTTCTTC	CASSPRTGGLYNEQFF
few	TRBV6-2/TRBV6-3	TRBJ1-5	TRBD1	TGTGCCAGCAGACAGGGGGGAGATAGAAATAAGCCCCAGCATTTT	CASRQGGDRNKPQHF
many	TRBV11-1	TRBJ2-3	.	TGTGCCAGCAGTCCAGGACTGGCTAGCACAGATACGCAGTATTTT	CASSPGLASTDTQYF
.	TRBV2	TRBJ2-7	.	TGTGCCAGCGGAGAAATTCGGGTCGAGCAGTACTTC	CASGEIRVEQYF
many	TRBV12-3/TRBV12-4	TRBJ2-7	TRBD2	TGTGCCAGCAGTTTATCTGCTAGCGGGGGGGCCAAGTACTTC	CASSLSASGGAKYF
many	TRBV28	TRBJ2-1	TRBD2	TGTGCCAGCAGCCGGACTAGCGGGAGGTTCCATGAGCAGTTCTTC	CASSRTSGRFHEQFF
many	TRBV7-9	TRBJ2-1	TRBD2	TGTGCCAGCAGCTGGGCTAGCGGGGGGAGCTACAATGAGCAGTTCTTC	CASSWASGGSYNEQFF
many	TRBV6-1	TRBJ1-5	.	TGTGCCACCCGGGGGGGTGCCTATAGCAATCAGCCCCAGCATTTT	CATRGGAYSNQPQHF
many	TRBV7-9	TRBJ2-3	.	TGTGCCAGCAGCCCCCCTTTAGGAGGCCCAGATACGCAGTATTTT	CASSPPLGGPDTQYF
few	TRBV12-3/TRBV12-4	TRBJ1-2	.	TGTGCCAGCAGTCCATCCGGGACCCGTTCTTTGAACTATGGCTACACCTTC	CASSPSGTRSLNYGYTF
few	TRBV12-5	TRBJ1-2	.	TGTGCTAGTGGTTTGGGGGTCAGGCCGTATTATGGCTACACCTTC	CASGLGVRPYYGYTF